This T cell receptor (beta chain) was obtained from a study of shared clonotypes between healthy human individuals. Selected positively for CCR7 and CD45RO-negative, naive CD8 cells excluded terminally differentiated effector memory CD45RA+ cells. The CDR3 length is 14 residues. Germline V gene lookup returns CDR1 MDHEN and CDR2 SYDVKM. Trimming left V 5 bases short and J 1 base short, with 11 bases between. In the sorted-subset replicate PCRs, roughly 210 ng DNA, tens of thousands of T cell genomes, was used. The protocol was immunoSEQ multiplex PCR, while the TCRdb copy is restricted to in-frame clones and leaves out a portion. Among approximately 590,000 clones, around 95% were seen once, and the ten largest hold 0.1% to 0.11%.

The sequence was obtained from a woman in her 30s in good health. The chain joins TRBV28 to TRBJ2-5; possible D gene TRBD1, 6 bases. Source material: naive CD8+ T cells sorted from blood. The CDR3 DNA follows: TGTGCCAGCAGTCCTACAGGGTCCCAAGAGACCCAGTACTTC. Its protein is CASSPTGSQETQYF. Full variable domain (rest looked up from reference TRBV28 and TRBJ2-5): DVKVTQSSRYLVKRTGEKVFLECVQDMDHENMFWYRQDPGLGLRLIYFSYDVKMKEKGDIPEGYSVSREKKERFSLILESASTNQTSMYLCASSPTGSQETQYFGPGTRLLVL.